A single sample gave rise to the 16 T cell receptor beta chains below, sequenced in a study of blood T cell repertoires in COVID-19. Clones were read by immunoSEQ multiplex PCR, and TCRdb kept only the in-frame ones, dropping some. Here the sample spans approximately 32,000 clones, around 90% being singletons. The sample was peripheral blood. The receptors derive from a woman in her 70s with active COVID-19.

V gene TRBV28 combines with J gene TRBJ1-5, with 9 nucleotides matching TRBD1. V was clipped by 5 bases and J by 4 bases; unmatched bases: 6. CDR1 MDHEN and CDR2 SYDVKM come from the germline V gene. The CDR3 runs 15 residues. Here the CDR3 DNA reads TGTGCCAGCAGTCCTGAAGGACAGGGGAATCAGCCCCAGCATTTT. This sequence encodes CASSPEGQGNQPQHF. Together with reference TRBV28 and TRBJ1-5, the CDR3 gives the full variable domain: DVKVTQSSRYLVKRTGEKVFLECVQDMDHENMFWYRQDPGLGLRLIYFSYDVKMKEKGDIPEGYSVSREKKERFSLILESASTNQTSMYLCASSPEGQGNQPQHFGDGTRLSIL.

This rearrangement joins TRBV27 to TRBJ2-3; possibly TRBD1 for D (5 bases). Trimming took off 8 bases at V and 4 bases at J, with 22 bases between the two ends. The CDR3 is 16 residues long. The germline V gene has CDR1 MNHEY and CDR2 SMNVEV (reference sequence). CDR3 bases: TGTGCCAGCGGCCCCCTGAGGACACAAAGGGCAGATACGCAGTATTTT. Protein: CASGPLRTQRADTQYF.

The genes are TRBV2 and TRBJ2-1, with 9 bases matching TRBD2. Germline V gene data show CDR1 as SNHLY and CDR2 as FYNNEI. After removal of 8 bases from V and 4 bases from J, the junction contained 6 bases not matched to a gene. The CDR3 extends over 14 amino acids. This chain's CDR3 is CASLPSGVYNEQFF. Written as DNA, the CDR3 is TGTGCCAGCCTCCCTAGCGGGGTATACAATGAGCAGTTCTTC.

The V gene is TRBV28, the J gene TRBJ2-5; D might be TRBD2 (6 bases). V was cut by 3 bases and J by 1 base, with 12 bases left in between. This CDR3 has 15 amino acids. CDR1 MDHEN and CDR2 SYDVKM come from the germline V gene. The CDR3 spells CASSLGGDFQETQYF. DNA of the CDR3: TGTGCCAGCAGTTTGGGGGGTGATTTCCAAGAGACCCAGTACTTC.

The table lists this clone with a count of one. This CDR3 is CASSAEFSGGLDEQFF. For the CDR3, the DNA is TGTGCCAGCAGTGCCGAGTTTAGCGGGGGGCTGGATGAGCAGTTCTTC. This chain uses TRBV6-4 with TRBJ2-1; 10 nucleotides line up with TRBD2. J lost 8 bases, V lost 4 bases, and 11 bases had no gene match. This CDR3 has 16 amino acids. Looked up from germline, CDR1 is MRHNA and CDR2 is SNTAGT.

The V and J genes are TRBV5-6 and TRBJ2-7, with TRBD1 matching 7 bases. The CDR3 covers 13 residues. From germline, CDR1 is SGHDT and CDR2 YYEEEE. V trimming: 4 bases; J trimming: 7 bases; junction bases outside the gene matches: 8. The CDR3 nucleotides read TGTGCCAGCAGCATAGGGGACAGAGGAGAGCAGTACTTC. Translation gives CASSIGDRGEQYF.

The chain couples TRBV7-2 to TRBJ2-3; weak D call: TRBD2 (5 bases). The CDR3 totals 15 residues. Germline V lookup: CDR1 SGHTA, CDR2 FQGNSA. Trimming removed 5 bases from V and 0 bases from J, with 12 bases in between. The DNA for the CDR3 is TGTGCCAGCAGCCCAAACGGACTGAGCACAGATACGCAGTATTTT. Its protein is CASSPNGLSTDTQYF.

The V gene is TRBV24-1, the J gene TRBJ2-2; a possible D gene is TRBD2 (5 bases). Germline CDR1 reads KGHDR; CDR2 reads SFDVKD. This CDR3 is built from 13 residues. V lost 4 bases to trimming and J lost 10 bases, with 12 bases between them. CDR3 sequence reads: CATSDGIREELFF. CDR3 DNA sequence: TGTGCCACCAGTGACGGGATTAGAGAGGAGCTGTTTTTT.

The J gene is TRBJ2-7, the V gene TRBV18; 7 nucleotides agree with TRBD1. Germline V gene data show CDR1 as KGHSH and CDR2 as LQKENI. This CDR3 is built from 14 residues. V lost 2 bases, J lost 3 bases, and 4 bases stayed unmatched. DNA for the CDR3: TGTGCCAGCTCACCAGCACAGGGGATCTACGAGCAGTACTTC. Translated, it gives CASSPAQGIYEQYF.

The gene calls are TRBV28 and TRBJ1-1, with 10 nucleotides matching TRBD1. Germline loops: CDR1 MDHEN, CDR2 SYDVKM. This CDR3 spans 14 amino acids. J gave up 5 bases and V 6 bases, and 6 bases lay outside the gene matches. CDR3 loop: CASRPGQGFTEAFF. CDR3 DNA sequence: TGTGCCAGCAGACCGGGACAGGGGTTTACTGAAGCTTTCTTT.

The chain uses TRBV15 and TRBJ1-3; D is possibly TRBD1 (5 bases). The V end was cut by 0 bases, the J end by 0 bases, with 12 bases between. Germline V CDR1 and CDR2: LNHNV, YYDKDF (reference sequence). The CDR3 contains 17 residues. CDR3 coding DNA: TGTGCCACCAGCAGAGATTCAGGGTACGGCTCTGGAAACACCATATATTTT. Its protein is CATSRDSGYGSGNTIYF.

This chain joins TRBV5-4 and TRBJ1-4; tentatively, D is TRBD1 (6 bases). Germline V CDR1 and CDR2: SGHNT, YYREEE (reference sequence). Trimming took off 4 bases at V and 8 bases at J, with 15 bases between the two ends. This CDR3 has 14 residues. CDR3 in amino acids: CASSPDSQGEKLFF. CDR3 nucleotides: TGTGCCAGCAGCCCGGACAGTCAGGGGGAAAAACTGTTTTTT.

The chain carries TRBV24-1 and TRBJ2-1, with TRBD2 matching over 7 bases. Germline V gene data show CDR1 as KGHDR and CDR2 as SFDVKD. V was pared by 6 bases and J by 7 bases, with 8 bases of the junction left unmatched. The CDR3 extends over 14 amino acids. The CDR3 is CATSRGEPWNEQFF. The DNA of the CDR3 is TGTGCCACCAGTCGGGGGGAGCCTTGGAATGAGCAGTTCTTC.

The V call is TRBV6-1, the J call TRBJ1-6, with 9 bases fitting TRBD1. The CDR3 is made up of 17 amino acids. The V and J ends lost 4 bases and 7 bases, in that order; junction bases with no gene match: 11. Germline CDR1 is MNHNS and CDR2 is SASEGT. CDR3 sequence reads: CASSGDRVGVGNSPLHF. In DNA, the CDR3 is TGTGCCAGCAGTGGGGACAGGGTCGGCGTAGGAAATTCACCCCTCCACTTT.

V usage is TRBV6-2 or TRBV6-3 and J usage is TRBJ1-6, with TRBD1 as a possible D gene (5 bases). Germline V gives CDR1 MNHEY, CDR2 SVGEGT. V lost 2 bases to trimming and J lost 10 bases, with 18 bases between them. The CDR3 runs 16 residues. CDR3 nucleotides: TGTGCCAGCAGTTACGGGGGGACGGAGGAACTCTCACCCCTCCACTTT. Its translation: CASSYGGTEELSPLHF.

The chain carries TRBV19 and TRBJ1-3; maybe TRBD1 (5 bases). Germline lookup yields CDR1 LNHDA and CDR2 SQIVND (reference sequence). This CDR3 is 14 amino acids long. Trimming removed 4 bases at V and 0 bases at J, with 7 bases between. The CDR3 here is CASSNRFSGNTIYF. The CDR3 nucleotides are TGTGCCAGTAGTAACAGGTTCTCTGGAAACACCATATATTTT.